This TCR beta chain was profiled in a study of T cells in Graves' hyperthyroidism and ophthalmopathy. The source material, RNA transcripts, was used to amplify TCR beta CDR3 regions. The HTBI primer set drove a first-round RT-PCR of the TCR CDR3. TCRdb re-derived calls from the multiplex PCR reads in MiXCR, one entry per CDR3 protein. The table lists around 560,000 distinct CDR3 sequences, over 15% of them singletons, with about 20% in the top ten. Germline V CDR1 and CDR2: SEHNR, FQNEAQ (reference sequence). The V segment lost 2 bases and the J segment 2 bases; nucleotides outside the gene matches: 15. This CDR3 is built from 20 residues. This clonotype was counted a few times.

Sequencing was carried out using blood. The V call is TRBV7-9, the J call TRBJ2-1, with TRBD2 matching 10 bases. The receptor's source is a woman aged 18-29 years with Graves' hyperthyroidism. This CDR3 reads CASSLSRRLAGVGAYNEQFF. As DNA, the CDR3 is TGTGCCAGCAGCTTATCAAGGAGGCTAGCGGGAGTGGGGGCCTACAATGAGCAGTTCTTC. The full variable domain, with the rest looked up from reference TRBV7-9 and TRBJ2-1, is DTGVSQNPRHKITKRGQNVTFRCDPISEHNRLYWYRQTLGQGPEFLTYFQNEAQLEKSRLLSDRFSAERPKGSFSTLEIQRTEQGDSAMYLCASSLSRRLAGVGAYNEQFFGPGTRLTVL.